The next 12 T cell receptor beta chains were all read from a single sample in a study of blood T cell repertoires in COVID-19. Sequenced by immunoSEQ multiplex PCR; TCRdb stores in-frame clones only, minus some. In the table there are about 220,000 clones, approximately 80% of which are singletons. Sequenced input: peripheral blood. The receptors here all came from a human donor in a cohort sampled during active COVID-19.

The chain couples TRBV18 to TRBJ2-7; TRBD1 matches at 8 bases. Trimming at V came to 3 bases and at J to 5 bases, leaving 3 bases not matched to a gene. The CDR3 is 13 residues long. Looked up from germline, CDR1 is KGHSH and CDR2 is LQKENI. The CDR3 sequence: CASSPDRVDEQYF. The CDR3 DNA reads as TGTGCCAGCTCACCGGACAGGGTAGACGAGCAGTACTTC.

This chain links TRBV5-1 with TRBJ2-1; 13 bases fit TRBD2. The V gene's germline CDR1 is SGHRS and CDR2 YFSETQ. V gave up 7 bases and J gave up 10 bases; unmatched junction bases: 5. The CDR3 runs 13 residues. The CDR3, as DNA: TGCGCCAGCGGACTAGCGGGAGTTGGGGAGCAGTTCTTC. It yields the protein CASGLAGVGEQFF.

V and J are TRBV6-6 and TRBJ1-6, with TRBD1 matching 11 bases. Trimming removed 6 bases from V and 6 bases from J; junction bases left unmatched: 4. CDR3 size: 15 residues. Germline CDR1 MNHNY, CDR2 SVGAGI (reference sequence). In DNA form, the CDR3 reads TGTGCCAGCAGCTGGACAGGGGGCCGTAATTCACCCCTCCACTTT. Its translation: CASSWTGGRNSPLHF.

This chain uses TRBV6-5 with TRBJ1-4; D unresolved. This CDR3 has 15 amino acids. V lost 2 bases to trimming and J lost 8 bases, with 15 bases between them. CDR1 and CDR2 from the germline V gene are MNHEY and SVGAGI. In DNA, the CDR3 is TGTGCCAGCAGTTACAACGGCGGACTTCTGGAAAAACTGTTTTTT. Translation: CASSYNGGLLEKLFF.

The chain carries TRBV6-5 and TRBJ2-7, with TRBD1 identical over 9 bases. Germline V gives CDR1 MNHEY, CDR2 SVGAGI. The CDR3 loop spans 14 amino acids. Trimming took 5 bases from V and 4 from J; bases not matched to a gene: 6. CDR3 sequence: CASSPGQGRYEQYF. In DNA, the CDR3 is TGTGCCAGCAGTCCGGGACAGGGTAGGTACGAGCAGTACTTC.

The V gene is TRBV6-5, the J gene TRBJ1-4, with no clear D. Germline CDR1 reads MNHEY; CDR2 reads SVGAGI. V was shortened by 2 bases and J by 8 bases, with 9 bases between the two germline ends. This CDR3 is built from 13 residues. CDR3 region: CASSYGGREKLFF. CDR3 coding DNA: TGTGCCAGCAGTTACGGAGGTCGGGAAAAACTGTTTTTT.

This clone showed up just once. This chain uses TRBV5-4 with TRBJ2-1, with 9 bases fitting TRBD1. Germline trimming cut 4 bases from V and 8 bases from J; bases unmatched to any gene: 10. CDR1 and CDR2 (germline): SGHNT, YYREEE (reference sequence). The CDR3 contains 15 residues. CDR3 DNA: TGTGCCAGCAGCCCCCCGGGACAGGGTGTACATGAGCAGTTCTTC. Protein: CASSPPGQGVHEQFF.

This sequence joins TRBV6-1 and TRBJ2-5, with a possible D match to TRBD2 (5 bases). Germline values: CDR1 MNHNS, CDR2 SASEGT. V lost 0 bases, J lost 3 bases, and 8 bases lay in between. CDR3 length equals 14 residues. The CDR3 loop is CASSEAWGEETQYF. The CDR3 coding sequence is TGTGCCAGCAGTGAAGCGTGGGGAGAAGAGACCCAGTACTTC.

The rearrangement links TRBV27 to TRBJ2-7, with 12 bases lining up with TRBD2. CDR3 length: 14 residues. Germline-derived CDR1 and CDR2 are MNHEY and SMNVEV (reference sequence). V gave up 5 bases and J gave up 9 bases; unmatched junction bases: 8. CDR3 sequence reads: CASSPLAGGPGQYF. As DNA, the CDR3 is TGTGCCAGCAGTCCCCTAGCGGGGGGGCCAGGGCAGTACTTC.

The chain has TRBV12-3 or TRBV12-4 and TRBJ1-2, with TRBD1 as a possible D gene (5 bases). The CDR3 is made up of 13 amino acids. Deletions cut 0 bases from V and 10 bases from J, with 12 bases between. The CDR3: CASSLAGGFDYTF. Written as DNA, the CDR3 is TGTGCCAGCAGTTTAGCGGGGGGATTTGACTACACCTTC.

CDR3 amino acids: CASSQDLRLAGRSSTDTQYF. The CDR3 region has the DNA TGCGCCAGCAGCCAAGATCTAAGGCTAGCGGGGCGATCTAGCACAGATACGCAGTATTTT. The chain combines TRBV4-3 with TRBJ2-3, with TRBD2 matching 9 bases. The CDR3 is made up of 20 amino acids. Losses at the gene ends were 0 bases for V and 0 bases for J; bases not matched to a gene: 13. Looked up from germline, CDR1 is LGHNA and CDR2 is YSLEER.

The rearrangement joins TRBV28 to TRBJ1-2; 8 nucleotides agree with TRBD1. V dropped 2 bases and J dropped 4; count of bases not matched to a gene: 6. The CDR3 sequence is 15 residues long. The V gene's germline CDR1 is MDHEN and CDR2 SYDVKM. DNA for the CDR3: TGTGCCAGCAGTTTAGGGACAGGAGTTCTCTATGGCTACACCTTC. Protein sequence: CASSLGTGVLYGYTF.